This T cell receptor beta chain was captured by sequencing in a study of regulatory and conventional T cells in RAG deficiency. Findings of the study overall: Omenn patients showed >85% Treg-Tconv overlap and shorter CDR3 lengths. Control T-cell subsets had markedly higher Shannon entropy and lower Simpson indices than RAG-deficient patients.

Sequencing was performed with immunoSEQ multiplex PCR; in TCRdb, only in-frame clones are kept and a portion is missing. The profile shows over 10,000 clones, 93% of them singletons. In regard to this clone: Its antigen remains unidentified.

The sorted conventional CD4+ T cells were CD25-low and CD127-high, with genomic DNA sequenced. Looked up from germline, CDR1 is SGHTA and CDR2 is FQGTGA. The germline V and J ends were trimmed by 3 bases and 5 bases, with 8 bases remaining between them. The CDR3 is 13 residues long. The same sample was also studied in work on regulatory T cells. From that study: The PCR used 52 TRBV and 13 TRBJ primers.

This TCR was sampled from a human donor in good health. The chain links TRBV7-3 to TRBJ2-1; D uncertain. The source material was CD4+ effector T cells sorted from blood. CDR3 nucleotides: TGTGCCAGCAGCTTCGTTGGGGACAATGAGCAGTTCTTC. It yields the protein CASSFVGDNEQFF.